This paragraph reports one T cell receptor (beta chain). Its target is not known. The CDR3 runs 15 residues. V lost 8 bases and J lost 2, with 18 bases in between. Germline V CDR1 and CDR2: MNHNY, SVGAGI (reference sequence). Every subset had its genomic DNA shared out evenly among several immunoSEQ plates. Per the original methods: Filtering differed, since immunoSEQ gave only junction sequences and no quality scores. The repertoire was sequenced with immunoSEQ multiplex PCR; TCRdb's copy has only in-frame clones and lacks some. V and J calls plus clone size are reproduced from that table; the DNA served to infer D and trimming. The top ten clones hold over 0.12% of a sample with about 2.4 million clones, more than 80% of them seen once. The entry originates in a study of shared clonotypes between healthy human individuals. Findings of the study overall: Since donors were few, the genetic and exposure-history diversity represented was limited. Generation probability values for non-shared clonotypes were lower than those for clonotypes shared by all four donors.

The gene calls are TRBV6-6 and TRBJ2-5; D is perhaps TRBD1 or TRBD2 (5 bases each). The receptor's source is a man aged 18 to 29 in good health. Sequences were obtained from naive CD4+ T cells sorted from blood. Subset: CD45RA+ positively selected. As DNA, the CDR3 is TGTGCCAGCGGGTTCCCTAGGGACGGACAAGAGACCCAGTACTTC. The encoded protein is CASGFPRDGQETQYF.